These 2 T cell receptor beta chains originate from one sample sequenced in a study of cytomegalovirus exposure and HLA in healthy donors. The PCR employed 60 Vbeta primers together with 13 Jbeta primers. Assay: immunoSEQ multiplex PCR; the TCRdb copy retains only in-frame clones and omits some. The sample shows more than 100,000 clones, approximately 61% of them seen only once. The sequenced material came from PBMCs. The origin of the receptors is a woman between 40 and 50 years old in good health and CMV-seronegative.

This chain connects TRBV19 to TRBJ1-1, with D possibly being TRBD1 (6 bases). CDR3 length: 12 amino acids. From germline, CDR1 is LNHDA and CDR2 SQIVND (reference sequence). Trimming shortened V by 9 bases and J by 0 bases, and 8 bases separated the two germline ends. The chain's CDR3 is CASTGLNTEAFF. CDR3 in DNA: TGTGCCAGCACAGGGTTGAACACTGAAGCTTTCTTT.

The rearrangement links TRBV2 to TRBJ2-3; D is possibly TRBD2 (6 bases). The germline gives CDR1 SNHLY, CDR2 FYNNEI. This CDR3 is built from 16 residues. The V gene lost 9 bases and the J gene lost 2 bases, with 21 bases spanning the gap. The CDR3 loop is CASCGELGGVTDTQYF. The CDR3 region has the DNA TGTGCCAGTTGTGGGGAACTGGGGGGTGTCACAGATACGCAGTATTTT. The complete variable domain, with remaining parts taken from reference TRBV2 and TRBJ2-3, reads EPEVTQTPSHQVTQMGQEVILRCVPISNHLYFYWYRQILGQKVEFLVSFYNNEISEKSEIFDDQFSVERPDGSNFTLKIRSTKLEDSAMYFCASCGELGGVTDTQYFGPGTRLTVL.